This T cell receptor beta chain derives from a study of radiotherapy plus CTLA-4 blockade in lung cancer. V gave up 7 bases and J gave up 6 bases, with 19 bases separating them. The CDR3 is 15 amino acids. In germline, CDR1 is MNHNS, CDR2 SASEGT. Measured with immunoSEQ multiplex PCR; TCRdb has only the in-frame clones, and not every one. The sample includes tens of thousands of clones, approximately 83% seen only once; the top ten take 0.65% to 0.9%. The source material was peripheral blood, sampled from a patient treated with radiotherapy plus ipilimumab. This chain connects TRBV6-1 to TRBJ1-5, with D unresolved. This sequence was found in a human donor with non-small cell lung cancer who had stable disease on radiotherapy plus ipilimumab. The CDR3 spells CASNLASGLGQPQHF. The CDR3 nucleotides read TGTGCCAGCAATCTTGCCTCCGGGTTGGGTCAGCCCCAGCATTTT.